This TCR beta chain originates from a study of T cell repertoires in cytomegalovirus infection. Study background: Evidence of both CMV infection and a matching HLA type came from public TCR beta signatures.

A remark on this clonotype: The target antigen is unknown.

TCRdb itself ran the reads through MiXCR, one entry per CDR3 protein. Found here are some 920,000 distinct CDR3 sequences, roughly 30% of them singletons; the top ten hold around an eighth. V was shortened by 2 bases and J by 6 bases, with 22 bases between the two germline ends. This CDR3 contains 17 residues. The germline CDR1 and CDR2 sequences are SGHTA and FQGTGA. The study's findings and limits: Across the ex vivo response, the dominant clonotypes were HLA-C-restricted CMV-specific TCR beta clonotypes.

This clonotype was obtained from a human donor in good health (CMV status not recorded). Some clones in this sample may be carry-over from other donors' samples. The sample here was cultured CD8+ T cells from PBMCs, taken from culture after CMV antigen stimulation. This chain uses TRBV7-3 with TRBJ1-1; weak D call: TRBD1 (6 bases). Here the CDR3 reads CASSLADRTAGKPEAFF. Written as DNA, the CDR3 is TGTGCCAGCAGCTTAGCCGATCGGACAGCGGGTAAACCTGAAGCTTTCTTT.